This T cell receptor (beta chain) originates from a study of cytomegalovirus exposure and HLA in healthy donors (dated by TCRdb to about 2017). Study-wide context: According to an earlier analysis of 587 of the donors, 150 million to 200 million T cells yielded 117 million unique TCR beta sequences and more than 250 Gb of sequence data. An early release covering 550 to 650 HLA-typed donors comprised 300 to 350 gigabases of sequencing data and 65 million to 100 million unique TCR sequences. Of the 300 to 400 genotyped donors, around 81% fell in the genetic ancestry cluster associated with self-reported Caucasian donors. The study was designed to test whether signatures of past pathogen exposure could be identified by cataloging public T cell receptors. The study used immunosequencing to profile the T cell repertoires of approximately 630 subjects and linked those repertoires to cytomegalovirus serostatus. Besides the first cohort of around 670 subjects, a separate validation cohort made up of 120 different subjects was used. To predict cytomegalovirus infection status, the study combined high-throughput TCR immunosequencing, statistical association of individual TCRs with disease status, and machine learning. In a later analysis, previously published TCR beta repertoires from about 640 donors were re-analyzed and high-resolution HLA genotyping was added so that TCR occurrence patterns could be studied. The later analysis used no new phenotypic data to find candidate immune exposures, relying instead on TCR beta sequences and their occurrence across donors. An earlier analysis of fewer than 750 of the donors used high-throughput TCR beta sequencing to judge whether each TCR beta V gene segment behaved as functional or pseudogenic. Alongside the repertoire data, information on donor age, sex, ethnicity and CMV serostatus was compiled. A later genetic analysis took genome-wide SNP genotypes for about three fifths of the roughly 670 donors and used that subset as a discovery cohort. All discovery cohort repertoires had been generated using a single sequencing platform. Class I and class II HLA loci were covered by the typing at four-digit resolution. Typing coverage varied by locus: roughly 629-640 donors for A, B, C, DRB1 and DQB1; approximately 500 for DQA1; 606 for DPA1; 450 to 480 for DPB1. About five DR-DQ haplotypes were treated as single units for association and clustering because of strong linkage in the cohort. Across some 400 genotyped donors of the cohort, an average of roughly 230,000 unique TCR beta nucleotide sequences per donor were sequenced, and approximately 17% of those sequences were non-productive. General study outcomes and caveats: According to a later analysis, parvovirus B19, influenza, CMV and Epstein-Barr virus appeared linked to several top co-occurrence clusters. Correlated functional status among segregating V segments might reflect linkage disequilibrium, but an unknown experimental factor could not be ruled out. The only immune exposure information available for the cohort was CMV serostatus. Broadly in line with IMGT annotations, most TCR beta V segments showed up in productive rearrangements about 87% or about 30% of the time in an earlier analysis of approximately 640 of the donors. Presence/absence analyses assumed roughly uniform sequencing depth across donors, an assumption that may not hold. Three of the identified cytomegalovirus-associated TCR beta chains were confirmed in vitro to be specific for cytomegalovirus antigens. While some public TCRs were present in many individuals, most TCR sequences turned up only very rarely across donors. A further reported finding was that TCR beta sequences accurately predicted the HLA-A and HLA-B alleles for most subjects in the first cohort. Only TCR beta chains were sequenced in this cohort, and the absence of alpha or paired-chain data limited detectable features. A cluster of highly shared sequence variants was judged likely to represent a technical artifact of the sequencing pipeline. A later genetic analysis associated a missense DCLRE1C variant with V-gene and J-gene trimming of TCR beta chains, and an independent cohort replicated the association. A later analysis associated around 16,000 TCR beta sequences with specific HLA alleles at a false discovery rate of 0.05. The earlier analysis of almost 600 of the donors excluded fewer than 20 rarely observed V segments, including chromosome 9 orphons, because counts were too low. The authors suggested that the approach could potentially be extended to other disease states and immunological phenotypes. Strong co-occurrence of HLA alleles, especially DR and DQ, made assigning TCR associations to individual alleles difficult. In a later genetic analysis, fewer N-insertions in productive TCRs were reported among donors in an Asian-associated ancestry cluster than the roughly 670-donor mean. In both the original and validation cohorts, the classifier was reported to diagnose cytomegalovirus status with high specificity and sensitivity. The study listed around 160 TCR beta chains as associated with cytomegalovirus. In a later analysis, HLA-associated TCR beta chains showed more clonal expansion and lower generation probabilities than non-associated chains that were equally common. According to a later analysis, most CMV-associated TCR beta chains appeared to be HLA-restricted, and the HLA associations seemed to be driven largely by CMV exposure. The 87-base-pair reads could not distinguish some IMGT-functional V segments, including TRBV6-2 and TRBV6-3, so those segments were excluded. HLA typing was unavailable for some donors at each locus, so association tests used only the typed subset. In a later analysis, TCR association rates were found to vary across HLA loci, with the most associated TCRs seen for DRB1 alleles and the fewest for HLA-C alleles.

The cohort comprised several hundred healthy bone marrow donors. All cohort members were sampled while nominally healthy, although unrecorded immune exposures were likely present. The donor was CMV seropositive and was included in the group of around 300 seropositive cohort members. A peripheral blood sample was collected from each donor, and TCR beta sequencing was performed on peripheral blood mononuclear cells. The Qiagen DNeasy Blood Extraction Kit was used to extract genomic DNA from the blood cell samples. The germline V gene provides CDR1 MDHEN and CDR2 SYDVKM. V sheds 6 bases and J sheds 4 bases, leaving 16 bases between their ends. Spanning cysteine to phenylalanine, the CDR3 consists of 15 amino acids. CDR3 DNA is the only sequence kept; it has 45 bases, read in frame from the first base. For this clone: The antigen this receptor binds is unknown. The input lacks base qualities; no much larger clone sits a single base away.

The library was generated by the immunoSEQ multiplex PCR assay. The multiplex PCR relied on a mix of 60 forward primers for TCR Vbeta segments and 13 reverse primers for TCR Jbeta segments. The CDR3 region of rearranged TCR beta genes was amplified from genomic DNA with a multiplex PCR assay. The Illumina HiSeq System was used to sequence the amplified TCR beta libraries as 87-base-pair reads. Per the authors' processing: Across the 670 or so repertoires, a later analysis counted approximately 83 million unique TCR beta chains, roughly 11 million of which were shared by at least two donors. Raw reads were error-corrected and collapsed into unique sequences by a nearest-neighbor algorithm in which closely related sequences were merged to remove PCR and sequencing errors. Alignment of CDR3 sequences to IMGT reference sequences was used to assign V, D and J gene segments. Each retained sequence needed at least a six-nucleotide match to both a V gene segment and a J gene segment. Rearrangements were classified as productive when the CDR3 lacked stop codons and remained in frame with V and J, and all other rearrangements were classified as non-productive. Following IMGT convention, CDR3 was defined as the stretch from the second conserved V-encoded cysteine to the conserved J-encoded phenylalanine. The earlier analysis of about 560 of the donors excluded any sequence lacking an unambiguous match to a single V gene segment. In an earlier analysis of 500 to 750 of the donors, V segments were called functional above 56.7% productive rearrangements and were called segregating when the between-donor standard deviation exceeded 5%. A statistical classification framework was built to diagnose cytomegalovirus status from the catalog of TCR beta chain sequences. In a later analysis, TCR nucleotide sequences were compared against IMGT/GENE-DB human TR gene sequences so that V and J genes could be assigned. The TCRdist pipeline was used in a later analysis to assign CDR3 sequences and most-parsimonious VDJ recombination scenarios. A later analysis defined each TCR beta chain by its CDR3 amino acid sequence plus V-gene family, and excluded reads lacking a unique V-gene family. A later analysis removed 592 highly shared, low-generation-probability nucleotide sequences to deal with suspected cross-contamination and a sequencing artifact. In a later analysis, a clonal expansion index for each public chain was calculated from normalized within-repertoire ranks of inferred template counts. In a later analysis, generation probabilities were computed using a VDJ recombination model fitted to out-of-frame rearrangements, and the results were checked against IGoR. Hypergeometric tests were used in a later analysis to score TCR-TCR, TCR-HLA and TCR-CMV co-occurrence, with a repertoire-size bias correction applied to the TCR pairs. To estimate false discovery rates, a later analysis permuted the HLA or CMV assignments 20 times. In a later analysis, co-occurring TCRs were grouped with DBSCAN, and TCRdist sequence similarity was added when clustering was performed within HLA-allele-positive subsets. Co-occurrence clustering excluded repertoires with fewer than 30,000 or more than 120,000 public chains, plus five with anomalous nucleotide sharing. This is the immuneACCESS table as TCRdb keeps it, with only in-frame sequences that have V and J called. A part of the clones is gone; compared with another copy, unresolved V genes explain less than half, and the rest is unexplained. From that table come the V and J calls and clone size; the DNA was used to work out D and trimming. This sample holds about 160,000 clones; approximately 78% were observed only once. The ten largest clones take up approximately 0.87% of the sample.

Sequences were obtained from PBMCs. The receptor comes from a girl between 2 and 10 years old in good health and CMV-seropositive. The receptor chain draws on TRBV28 and TRBJ2-1, with the D gene not clear enough to name. The sequence in DNA is TGTGCCAGCAGGTCTAGAACCCCAACTTACAATGAGCAGTTCTTC. This encodes CASRSRTPTYNEQFF. Extended through the reference TRBV28 and TRBJ2-1 proteins, this CDR3 yields the full variable domain: DVKVTQSSRYLVKRTGEKVFLECVQDMDHENMFWYRQDPGLGLRLIYFSYDVKMKEKGDIPEGYSVSREKKERFSLILESASTNQTSMYLCASRSRTPTYNEQFFGPGTRLTVL.